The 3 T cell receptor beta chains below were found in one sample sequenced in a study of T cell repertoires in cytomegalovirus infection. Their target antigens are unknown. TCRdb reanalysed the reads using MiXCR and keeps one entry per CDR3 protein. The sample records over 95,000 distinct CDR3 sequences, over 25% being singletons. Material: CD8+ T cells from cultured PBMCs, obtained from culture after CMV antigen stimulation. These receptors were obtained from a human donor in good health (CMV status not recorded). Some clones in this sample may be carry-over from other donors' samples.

The CDR3, as DNA: TGTGCCAGCAGCTCCGGGACCGCCGCAATATACGAGCAGTACTTC. Translating gives CASSSGTAAIYEQYF. This rearrangement joins TRBV5-6 to TRBJ2-7, with D perhaps given as TRBD1 or TRBD2 (5 bases each). Germline CDR1 and CDR2: SGHDT and YYEEEE. The CDR3 totals 15 residues. The V and J ends lost 3 bases and 4 bases respectively, with 17 bases between them. Based on the CDR3 plus reference TRBV5-6 and TRBJ2-7, the full variable domain is DAGVTQSPTHLIKTRGQQVTLRCSPKSGHDTVSWYQQALGQGPQFIFQYYEEEERQRGNFPDRFSGHQFPNYSSELNVNALLLGDSALYLCASSSGTAAIYEQYFGPGTRLTVT.

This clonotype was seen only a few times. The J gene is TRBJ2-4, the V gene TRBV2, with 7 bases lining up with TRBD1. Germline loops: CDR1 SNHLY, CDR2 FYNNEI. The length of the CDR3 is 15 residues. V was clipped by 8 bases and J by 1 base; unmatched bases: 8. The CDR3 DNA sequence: TGTGCCAGCGCCGGGACAGCGATCGCCAAAAACATTCAGTACTTC. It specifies CASAGTAIAKNIQYF.

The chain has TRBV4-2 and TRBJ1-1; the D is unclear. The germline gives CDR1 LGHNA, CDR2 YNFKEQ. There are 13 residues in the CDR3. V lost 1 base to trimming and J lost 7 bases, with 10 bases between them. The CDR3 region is CASSQGEQGEAFF. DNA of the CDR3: TGTGCCAGCAGCCAAGGCGAACAAGGTGAAGCTTTCTTT.